This T cell receptor beta chain was sequenced during a study of neoadjuvant anti-PD-1 for oral cavity cancer. Study results and limitations: Higher pretreatment blood Treg/Th17 ratios correlated with higher pretreatment blood and lower post-treatment tumor TCRbeta clonality.

Repertoires were generated with immunoSEQ multiplex PCR, while TCRdb's copy carries only in-frame clones and drops some. The top ten clones hold around 3.1% of a sample with approximately 15,000 clones, 55% to 65% of them seen once. For this clone: Its antigen is unidentified.

This CDR3 has 13 amino acids. The germline gives CDR1 MNHEY, CDR2 SMNVEV (reference sequence). The V and J ends lost 3 bases and 4 bases respectively, with 10 bases between them. The sequences come from PBMCs, collected before nivolumab (anti-PD-1) treatment. The receptor's source is a person between 40 and 80 years old with oral cavity squamous cell carcinoma. The chain recombines TRBV27 with TRBJ2-7; a weak D match, TRBD1 (5 bases). This CDR3 is CASSFGRQYEQYF. The CDR3 nucleotides are TGTGCCAGCAGTTTTGGCAGACAGTACGAGCAGTACTTC.